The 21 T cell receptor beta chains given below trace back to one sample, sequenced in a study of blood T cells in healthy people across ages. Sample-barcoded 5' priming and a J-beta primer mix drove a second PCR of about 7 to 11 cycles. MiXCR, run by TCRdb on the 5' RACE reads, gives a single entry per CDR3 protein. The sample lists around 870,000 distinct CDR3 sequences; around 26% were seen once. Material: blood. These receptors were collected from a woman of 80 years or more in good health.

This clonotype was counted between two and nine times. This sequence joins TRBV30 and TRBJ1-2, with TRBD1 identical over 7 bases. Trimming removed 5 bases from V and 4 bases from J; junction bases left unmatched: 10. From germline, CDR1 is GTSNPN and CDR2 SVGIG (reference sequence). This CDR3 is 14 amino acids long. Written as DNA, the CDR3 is TGTGCCTGGGAGAAACAGGGGATGCCCTATGGCTACACCTTC. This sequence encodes CAWEKQGMPYGYTF.

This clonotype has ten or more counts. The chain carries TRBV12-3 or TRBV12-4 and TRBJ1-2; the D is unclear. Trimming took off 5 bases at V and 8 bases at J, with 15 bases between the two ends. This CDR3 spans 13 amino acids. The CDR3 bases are TGTGCCAGCAGTAAGGGTAGCGTTAAAGGCTACACCTTC. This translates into CASSKGSVKGYTF.

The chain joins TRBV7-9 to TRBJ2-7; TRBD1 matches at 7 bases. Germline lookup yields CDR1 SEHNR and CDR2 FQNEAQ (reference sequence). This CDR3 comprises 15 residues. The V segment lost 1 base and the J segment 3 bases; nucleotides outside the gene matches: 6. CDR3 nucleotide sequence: TGTGCCAGCAGCTTAGTGGACCAGGGGGTCTACGAGCAGTACTTC. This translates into CASSLVDQGVYEQYF.

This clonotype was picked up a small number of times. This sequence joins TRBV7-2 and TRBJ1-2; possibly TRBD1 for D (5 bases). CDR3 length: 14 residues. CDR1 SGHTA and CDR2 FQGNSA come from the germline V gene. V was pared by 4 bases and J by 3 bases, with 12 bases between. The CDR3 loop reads CASSCPGFDYGYTF. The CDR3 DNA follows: TGTGCCAGCAGCTGCCCAGGGTTTGACTATGGCTACACCTTC.

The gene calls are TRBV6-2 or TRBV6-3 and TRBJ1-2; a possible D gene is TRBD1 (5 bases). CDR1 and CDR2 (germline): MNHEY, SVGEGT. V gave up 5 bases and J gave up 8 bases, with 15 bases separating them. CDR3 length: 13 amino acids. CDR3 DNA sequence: TGTGCCAGCAGTACCTCAGGGATAGAGGGCTACACCTTC. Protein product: CASSTSGIEGYTF.

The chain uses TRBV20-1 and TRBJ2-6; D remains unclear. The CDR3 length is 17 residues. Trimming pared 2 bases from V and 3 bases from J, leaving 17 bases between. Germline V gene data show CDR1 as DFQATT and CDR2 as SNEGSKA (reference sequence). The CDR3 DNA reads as TGCAGTGCTAGATTGGGCCAAAGCCAAGGTGGGGCCAACGTCCTGACTTTC. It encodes CSARLGQSQGGANVLTF.

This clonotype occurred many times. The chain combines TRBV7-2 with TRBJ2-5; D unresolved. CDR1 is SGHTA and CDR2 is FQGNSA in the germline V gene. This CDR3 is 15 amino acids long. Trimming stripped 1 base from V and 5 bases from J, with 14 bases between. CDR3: CASSLDPSLGETQYF. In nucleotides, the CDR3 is TGTGCCAGCAGCTTAGATCCTAGTCTGGGCGAGACCCAGTACTTC.

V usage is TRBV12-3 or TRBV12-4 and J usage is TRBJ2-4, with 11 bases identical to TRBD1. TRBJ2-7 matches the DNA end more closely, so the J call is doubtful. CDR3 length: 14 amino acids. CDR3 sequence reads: CASRLGTGGYEQYF. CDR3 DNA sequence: TGTGCCAGCAGGTTGGGGACAGGGGGCTACGAGCAGTACTTC.

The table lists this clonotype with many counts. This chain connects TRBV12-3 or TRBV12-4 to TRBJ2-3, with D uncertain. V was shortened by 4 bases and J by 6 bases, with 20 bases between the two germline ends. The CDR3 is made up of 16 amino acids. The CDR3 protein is CASSSGWTGKQDTQYF. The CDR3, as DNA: TGTGCCAGCAGTTCTGGCTGGACGGGTAAGCAGGATACGCAGTATTTT.

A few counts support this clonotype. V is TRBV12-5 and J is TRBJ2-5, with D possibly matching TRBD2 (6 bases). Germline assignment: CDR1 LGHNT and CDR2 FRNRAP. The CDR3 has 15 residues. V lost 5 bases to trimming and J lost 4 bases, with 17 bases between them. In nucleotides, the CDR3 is TGTGCTAGTGGTCCCTGGGTAGGGCGGGGAGAGACCCAGTACTTC. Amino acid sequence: CASGPWVGRGETQYF.

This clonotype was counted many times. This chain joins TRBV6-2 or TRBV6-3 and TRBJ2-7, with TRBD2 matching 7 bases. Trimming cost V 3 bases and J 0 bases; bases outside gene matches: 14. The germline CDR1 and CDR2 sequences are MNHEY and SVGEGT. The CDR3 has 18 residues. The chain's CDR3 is CASSYVLTSGGDSYEQYF. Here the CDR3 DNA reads TGTGCCAGCAGTTATGTGTTGACGAGTGGGGGGGACTCCTACGAGCAGTACTTC.

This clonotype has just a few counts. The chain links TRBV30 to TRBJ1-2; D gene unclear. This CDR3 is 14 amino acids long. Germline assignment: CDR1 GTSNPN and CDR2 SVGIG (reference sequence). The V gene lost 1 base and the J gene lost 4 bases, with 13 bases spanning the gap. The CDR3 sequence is CAWSGPSVAYGYTF. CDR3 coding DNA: TGTGCCTGGAGTGGCCCCTCCGTGGCCTATGGCTACACCTTC.

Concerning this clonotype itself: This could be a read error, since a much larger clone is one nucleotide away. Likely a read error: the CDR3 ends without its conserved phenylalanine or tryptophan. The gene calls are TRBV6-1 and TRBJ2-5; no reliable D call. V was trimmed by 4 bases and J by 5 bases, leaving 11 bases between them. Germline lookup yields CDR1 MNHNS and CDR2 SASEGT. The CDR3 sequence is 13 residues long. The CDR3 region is CASSASARETQYC. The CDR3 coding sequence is TGTGCCAGCAGTGCTTCAGCTCGGGAGACCCAGTACTGC.

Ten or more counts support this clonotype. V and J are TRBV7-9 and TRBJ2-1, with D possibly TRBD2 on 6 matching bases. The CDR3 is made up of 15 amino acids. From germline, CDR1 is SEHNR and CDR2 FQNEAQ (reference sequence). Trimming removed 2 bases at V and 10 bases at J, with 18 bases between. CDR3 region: CASSLRQEAGREQFF. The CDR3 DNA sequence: TGTGCCAGCAGCTTAAGGCAGGAGGCGGGGCGGGAGCAGTTCTTC. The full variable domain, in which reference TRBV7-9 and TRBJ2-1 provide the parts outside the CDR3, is DTGVSQNPRHKITKRGQNVTFRCDPISEHNRLYWYRQTLGQGPEFLTYFQNEAQLEKSRLLSDRFSAERPKGSFSTLEIQRTEQGDSAMYLCASSLRQEAGREQFFGPGTRLTVL.

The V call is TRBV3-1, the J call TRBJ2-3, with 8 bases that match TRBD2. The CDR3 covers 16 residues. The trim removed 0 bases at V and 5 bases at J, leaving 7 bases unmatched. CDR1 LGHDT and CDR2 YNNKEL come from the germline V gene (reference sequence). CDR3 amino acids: CASSQDLRGGRDTQYF. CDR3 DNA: TGTGCCAGCAGCCAAGATCTTCGGGGGGGCCGAGATACGCAGTATTTT.

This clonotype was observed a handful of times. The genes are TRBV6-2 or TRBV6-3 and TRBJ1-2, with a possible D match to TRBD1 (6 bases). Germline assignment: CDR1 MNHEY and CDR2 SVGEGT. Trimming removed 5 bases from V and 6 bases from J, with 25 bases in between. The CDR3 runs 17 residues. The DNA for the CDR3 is TGTGCCAGCAGTCCGAACCGGGGGGCGTCTGCGGGTAATGGCTACACCTTC. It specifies CASSPNRGASAGNGYTF.

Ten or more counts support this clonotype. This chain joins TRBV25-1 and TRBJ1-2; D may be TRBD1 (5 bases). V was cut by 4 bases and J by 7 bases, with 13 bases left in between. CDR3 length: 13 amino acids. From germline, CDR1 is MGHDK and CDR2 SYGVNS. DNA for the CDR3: TGTGCCAGCAGTGTGGACACCTGGGGTGGCTACACCTTC. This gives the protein CASSVDTWGGYTF.

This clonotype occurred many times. DNA for the CDR3: TGTGCCAGCAGCTTCTCCAGGGCTTCCTACGAGCAGTACTTC. Amino acid sequence: CASSFSRASYEQYF. The gene calls are TRBV7-2 and TRBJ2-7; TRBD1 is a possible D gene (5 bases). The CDR3 is made up of 14 amino acids. Germline V gene data show CDR1 as SGHTA and CDR2 as FQGNSA. Trimming stripped 3 bases from V and 1 base from J, with 10 bases between.

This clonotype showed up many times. CDR3 DNA sequence: TGTGCCAGCAGCATAGGGGCAGTCTATGGCTACACCTTC. Protein sequence: CASSIGAVYGYTF. V usage is TRBV12-3 or TRBV12-4 and J usage is TRBJ1-2; the D gene is possibly TRBD1 (5 bases). Trimming removed 6 bases at V and 4 bases at J, with 12 bases between. The CDR3 extends over 13 amino acids.

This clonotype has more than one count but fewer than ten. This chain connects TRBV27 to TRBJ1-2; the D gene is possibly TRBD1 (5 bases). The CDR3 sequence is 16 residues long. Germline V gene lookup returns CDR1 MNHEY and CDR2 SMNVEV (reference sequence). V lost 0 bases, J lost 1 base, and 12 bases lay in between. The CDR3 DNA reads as TGTGCCAGCAGTTTATCGTTGGGACGGATTAACTATGGCTACACCTTC. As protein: CASSLSLGRINYGYTF.

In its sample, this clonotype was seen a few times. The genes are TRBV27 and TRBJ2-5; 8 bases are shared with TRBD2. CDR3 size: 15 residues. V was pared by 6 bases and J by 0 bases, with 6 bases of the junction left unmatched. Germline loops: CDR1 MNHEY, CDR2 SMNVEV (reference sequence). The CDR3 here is CASRFGGAYQETQYF. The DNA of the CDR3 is TGTGCCAGCAGGTTCGGGGGGGCTTACCAAGAGACCCAGTACTTC.